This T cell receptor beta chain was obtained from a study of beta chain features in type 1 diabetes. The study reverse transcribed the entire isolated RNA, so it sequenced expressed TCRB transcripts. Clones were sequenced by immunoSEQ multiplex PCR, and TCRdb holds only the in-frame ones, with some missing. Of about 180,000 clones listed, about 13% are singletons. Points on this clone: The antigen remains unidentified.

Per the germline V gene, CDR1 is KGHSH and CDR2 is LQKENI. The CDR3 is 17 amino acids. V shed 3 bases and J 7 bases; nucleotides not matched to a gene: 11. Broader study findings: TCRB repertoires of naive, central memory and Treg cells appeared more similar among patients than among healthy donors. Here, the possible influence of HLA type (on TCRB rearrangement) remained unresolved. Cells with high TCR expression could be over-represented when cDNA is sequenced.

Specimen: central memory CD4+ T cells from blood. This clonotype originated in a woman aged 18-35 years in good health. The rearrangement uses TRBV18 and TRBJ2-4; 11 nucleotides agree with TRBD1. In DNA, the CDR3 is TGTGCCAGCTCACCCGGACAGGGGGCGTTTATTCAGAACATTCAGTACTTC. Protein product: CASSPGQGAFIQNIQYF.